Each of the 13 T cell receptor beta chains below was sequenced from the same sample in a study of blood T cell repertoires in COVID-19. Repertoires were generated with immunoSEQ multiplex PCR, while TCRdb's copy carries only in-frame clones and drops some. The sample shows 80,000 to 90,000 clones, more than 75% of them seen only once. Sequences were obtained from peripheral blood. These receptors all come from a woman in her 70s with acute or convalescent COVID-19.

This clone appeared once. The CDR3 sequence: CASTRGGAGNEQFF. The CDR3 coding sequence is TGTGCCAGCACTCGCGGGGGGGCCGGGAATGAGCAGTTCTTC. This chain links TRBV6-5 with TRBJ2-1; 9 bases match TRBD2. Germline V gene sequence: CDR1 MNHEY, CDR2 SVGAGI. There are 14 residues in the CDR3. V shed 7 bases, J shed 7 bases, and the junction held 8 bases outside the gene matches.

The rearrangement links TRBV28 to TRBJ1-5, with a tentative D call TRBD1 (5 bases). This CDR3 region has 15 residues. Trimming pared 2 bases from V and 5 bases from J, leaving 13 bases between. The V gene's germline CDR1 is MDHEN and CDR2 SYDVKM. Written as DNA, the CDR3 is TGTGCCAGCAGTTTAAGTCCAGGGTTGGATCAGCCCCAGCATTTT. This sequence encodes CASSLSPGLDQPQHF.

This chain links TRBV19 with TRBJ1-2; possible D gene TRBD1, 6 bases. CDR3 length equals 15 residues. V was clipped by 5 bases and J by 2 bases, with 15 bases between them. The germline V gene has CDR1 LNHDA and CDR2 SQIVND (reference sequence). The CDR3 is CASSLRSDRNYGYTF. CDR3 sequence (DNA): TGTGCCAGTAGTTTACGCTCGGACAGAAACTATGGCTACACCTTC.

The CDR3 reads CASRPGLAGGAGELFF. The CDR3 DNA is TGTGCCAGCAGGCCCGGACTAGCGGGCGGGGCCGGGGAGCTGTTTTTT. The V gene is TRBV2, the J gene TRBJ2-2; TRBD2 agrees at 11 bases. Germline CDR1 and CDR2: SNHLY and FYNNEI. J lost 6 bases, V lost 6 bases, and 9 bases had no gene match. There are 16 residues in the CDR3.

This clone is a singleton in its sample. This chain joins TRBV19 and TRBJ2-5, with D perhaps TRBD2 (6 bases). Trimming took 6 bases from V and 5 from J, leaving 13 bases between them. Germline assignment: CDR1 LNHDA and CDR2 SQIVND (reference sequence). CDR3 length equals 13 residues. CDR3 bases: TGTGCCAGTAGGGGGGGAGGAAGGGAGACCCAGTACTTC. As protein: CASRGGGRETQYF.

The chain is built from TRBV29-1 and TRBJ1-5; no clear D. The CDR3 is 13 residues long. CDR1 SQVTM and CDR2 ANQGSEA come from the germline V gene. V was cut by 4 bases and J by 7 bases, with 14 bases left in between. The CDR3 protein is CSVVPGFGQPQHF. CDR3 DNA: TGCAGCGTTGTACCCGGGTTTGGGCAGCCCCAGCATTTT.

The rearrangement uses TRBV5-1 and TRBJ1-1; 11 bases agree with TRBD1. This CDR3 comprises 17 residues. V lost 3 bases, J lost 3 bases, and 10 bases stayed unmatched. Germline V lookup: CDR1 SGHRS, CDR2 YFSETQ. The CDR3 coding sequence is TGCGCCAGCAGCTCTGGAGGGACAGGGGGTGCGGACACTGAAGCTTTCTTT. As protein: CASSSGGTGGADTEAFF. Filled out from reference TRBV5-1 and TRBJ1-1, the complete variable domain reads KAGVTQTPRYLIKTRGQQVTLSCSPISGHRSVSWYQQTPGQGLQFLFEYFSETQRNKGNFPGRFSGRQFSNSRSEMNVSTLELGDSALYLCASSSGGTGGADTEAFFGQGTRLTVV.

The chain links TRBV6-2 or TRBV6-3 to TRBJ2-5; 8 nucleotides match TRBD2. Germline CDR1 MNHEY, CDR2 SVGEGT. This CDR3 has 17 amino acids. The ends lost 2 bases at V and 5 bases at J; junction bases unmatched: 13. In nucleotides, the CDR3 is TGTGCCAGCAGTTACCCCCCCGGAGCGGGAGTTCGGGAGACCCAGTACTTC. This encodes CASSYPPGAGVRETQYF.

The rearrangement uses TRBV9 and TRBJ1-3; perhaps TRBD1 as D (5 bases). The CDR3 contains 16 residues. With 0 bases removed from V and 2 bases from J, the gap between germline ends came to 12 bases. CDR1 and CDR2 from the germline V gene are SGDLS and YYNGEE. CDR3 nucleotides: TGTGCCAGCAGCGTAGGGCAGGGCTTCGCTGGAAACACCATATATTTT. Protein product: CASSVGQGFAGNTIYF. Filled out from reference TRBV9 and TRBJ1-3, the complete variable domain reads DSGVTQTPKHLITATGQRVTLRCSPRSGDLSVYWYQQSLDQGLQFLIQYYNGEERAKGNILERFSAQQFPDLHSELNLSSLELGDSALYFCASSVGQGFAGNTIYFGEGSWLTVV.

This chain connects TRBV9 to TRBJ1-1, with 8 bases fitting TRBD1. The CDR3 is 15 residues long. Germline V gene lookup returns CDR1 SGDLS and CDR2 YYNGEE. The V gene end was trimmed by 0 bases and the J gene end by 1 base; junction bases not matched to a gene: 2. In DNA, the CDR3 is TGTGCCAGCAGCGTAGACAGGGGGACGAACACTGAAGCTTTCTTT. Its protein product is CASSVDRGTNTEAFF. Variable domain in full (rest from reference TRBV9 and TRBJ1-1): DSGVTQTPKHLITATGQRVTLRCSPRSGDLSVYWYQQSLDQGLQFLIQYYNGEERAKGNILERFSAQQFPDLHSELNLSSLELGDSALYFCASSVDRGTNTEAFFGQGTRLTVV.

The V and J genes are TRBV5-1 and TRBJ1-1; TRBD1 matches 9 bases. This CDR3 has 13 amino acids. V lost 4 bases and J lost 7; bases outside the gene matches: 5. CDR1 is SGHRS and CDR2 is YFSETQ in the germline V gene. CDR3 loop: CASSQDRGSEAFF. The CDR3, as DNA: TGCGCCAGCAGCCAAGACAGGGGGAGTGAAGCTTTCTTT.

The gene calls are TRBV9 and TRBJ2-2; no definite D call. Germline CDR1 reads SGDLS; CDR2 reads YYNGEE. V lost 1 base, J lost 6 bases, and 7 bases lay in between. The CDR3 loop spans 13 amino acids. DNA of the CDR3: TGTGCCAGCAGCGTACTATCTCCCGGGGAGCTGTTTTTT. Protein: CASSVLSPGELFF. The whole variable domain, filled in from reference TRBV9 and TRBJ2-2, reads DSGVTQTPKHLITATGQRVTLRCSPRSGDLSVYWYQQSLDQGLQFLIQYYNGEERAKGNILERFSAQQFPDLHSELNLSSLELGDSALYFCASSVLSPGELFFGEGSRLTVL.

In DNA form, the CDR3 reads TGTGCCAGCAGCCAGACAGGGAACACTGAAGCTTTCTTT. This encodes CASSQTGNTEAFF. This chain links TRBV14 with TRBJ1-1; the D gene is possibly TRBD1 (6 bases). V lost 3 bases to trimming and J lost 1 base, with 6 bases between them. In germline, CDR1 is SGHDN, CDR2 FVKESK. CDR3 length equals 13 residues.